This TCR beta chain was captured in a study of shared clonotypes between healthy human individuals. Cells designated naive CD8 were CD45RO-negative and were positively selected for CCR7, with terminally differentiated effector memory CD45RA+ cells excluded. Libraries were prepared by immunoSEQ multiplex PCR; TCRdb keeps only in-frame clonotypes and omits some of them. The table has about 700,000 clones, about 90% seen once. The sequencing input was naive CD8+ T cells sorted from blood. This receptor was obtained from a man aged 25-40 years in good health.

Written as DNA, the CDR3 is TGTGCCAGCAGCTCCGACAATTATGGCTACACCTTC. Translation gives CASSSDNYGYTF. V gene TRBV7-9 combines with J gene TRBJ1-2; unclear D gene. Per the germline V gene, CDR1 is SEHNR and CDR2 is FQNEAQ (reference sequence). This CDR3 region has 12 residues. The V end lost 4 bases, the J end lost 5 bases, and 8 bases lay between the germline ends.